Shown below are 18 T cell receptor beta chains from a single sample sequenced in a study of tumor-infiltrating lymphocytes in primary liver carcinoma (dated by TCRdb to about 2017). Sequencing relied on an Illumina HiSeq 2500. Starting from roughly 500 ng total RNA, TCRbeta-specific cDNA was produced by reverse transcription with a constant-region primer and ProtoScript II reverse transcriptase. TCRbeta libraries were built with three nested multiplex PCR rounds, a slightly modified ARM-PCR procedure. Multiplex TRBV1-TRBV30 forward primers and a Cbeta reverse primer were used in the first two PCR rounds, each of which was run for approximately 11 cycles. Using fastp at Q25 and MiXCR, TCRdb reprocessed the public reads and kept productive beta chains. Every distinct CDR3 protein forms one entry, paired with its most common genes and DNA. The sample table contains approximately 330,000 distinct CDR3 sequences; only one count was recorded for about 65% of them. The ten largest clonotypes hold about 6.5% of the sample.

TRIzol reagent was used to extract blood RNA from unsorted whole blood, while the DNeasy Blood & Tissue kit provided the germline DNA. The source material was peripheral blood. The receptors were sampled from a middle-aged man with primary liver carcinoma and hepatitis B virus infection.

This chain uses TRBV6-2 or TRBV6-3 with TRBJ1-1; D unclear. Trimming cost V 7 bases and J 5 bases, with 17 bases left between them. CDR3 length: 14 residues. CDR1 is MNHEY, CDR2 SVGEGT, per germline. CDR3 in DNA: TGTGCCAGCATTTCCGCAGGACTATATACTGAAGCTTTCTTT. Its translation: CASISAGLYTEAFF.

This rearrangement joins TRBV7-9 to TRBJ2-6; TRBD1 agrees at 9 bases. V was clipped by 10 bases and J by 2 bases; unmatched bases: 15. Germline-derived CDR1 and CDR2 are SEHNR and FQNEAQ (reference sequence). This CDR3 has 18 amino acids. The CDR3 bases are TGTGCCAACAGTAGAACAGGGGGCGGTTCAGCTGGGGCCAACGTCCTGACTTTC. It codes for CANSRTGGGSAGANVLTF.

This clonotype was detected many times. This chain uses TRBV4-2 with TRBJ2-1; 9 bases are shared with TRBD1. This CDR3 comprises 15 residues. From germline, CDR1 is LGHNA and CDR2 YNFKEQ. The V gene end was trimmed by 1 base and the J gene end by 7 bases; junction bases not matched to a gene: 5. The CDR3 DNA is TGTGCCAGCAGCCAAGCCACCGGGACAGGGAATGAGCAGTTCTTC. Residues: CASSQATGTGNEQFF.

The chain combines TRBV5-6 with TRBJ2-3; TRBD2 might be the D (6 bases). Per germline, CDR1 SGHDT and CDR2 YYEEEE. Trimming left V 4 bases short and J 1 base short, with 16 bases between. This CDR3 has 16 residues. DNA for the CDR3: TGTGCCAGCAGCGGAACAACGGGCGGGGGCACAGATACGCAGTATTTT. Its translation is CASSGTTGGGTDTQYF.

A remark on this clonotype: The junction differs from germline at one of its ends, possibly a read error. The V gene is TRBV11-2, the J gene TRBJ2-7, with D tentatively TRBD1 (6 bases). Germline CDR1 reads SGHAT; CDR2 reads FQNNGV. The CDR3 loop spans 15 amino acids. CDR3 sequence reads: CASTLGLGQNYEQYF. The CDR3, as DNA: TGTGCCAGCACCTTAGGCTTAGGACAGAACTACGAGCAGTACTTC.

A word on this clonotype: This may be a read error: a much more frequent sequence differs by one nucleotide. The chain recombines TRBV6-1 with TRBJ1-3; TRBD1 matches at 10 bases. The CDR3 is 17 residues long. From germline, CDR1 is MNHNS and CDR2 SASEGT. CDR3 protein: CVSSESLGTGAGNTIYF. DNA of the CDR3: TGTGTCAGCAGTGAATCTCTCGGGACAGGGGCTGGAAACACCATATATTTT.

Concerning this clonotype: Because the CDR3 is missing its conserved closing phenylalanine or tryptophan, this is likely a read error. Because the CDR3's place on the DNA is in doubt, the DNA is left out and the CDR3 is given as listed by TCRdb. V and J are TRBV11-2 and TRBJ1-1; the tabulated D call, TRBD1, remains unverified against the DNA. The CDR3 spans 13 amino acids, including both terminal residues. Germline assignment: CDR1 SGHAT and CDR2 FQNNGV. CDR3: CASSPQENTETFS.

This clonotype was seen at least ten times. This sequence joins TRBV6-2 or TRBV6-3 and TRBJ2-1; D is undetermined. Trimming left V 0 bases short and J 2 bases short, with 20 bases between. CDR1 is MNHEY, CDR2 SVGEGT, per germline. This CDR3 has 19 amino acids. The DNA for the CDR3 is TGTGCCAGCAGTTACTCGATATTTTTTTGGCGGAGACCCTACAATGAGCAGTTCTTC. Translating gives CASSYSIFFWRRPYNEQFF.

This clonotype turned up a few times. The chain uses TRBV6-4 and TRBJ1-6; unclear D gene. This CDR3 contains 18 residues. The V gene lost 6 bases and the J gene lost 7 bases, with 25 bases spanning the gap. Germline CDR1 is MRHNA and CDR2 is SNTAGT. For the CDR3, the DNA is TGTGCCAGCAGCAGTAAACCGGGCCGCCAACTAGACAATTCACCCCTCCACTTT. Translation gives CASSSKPGRQLDNSPLHF.

To note about this clonotype: One end of the junction is discordant with germline, which a read error may explain. The V call is TRBV6-5, the J call TRBJ1-1; 8 nucleotides agree with TRBD1. The CDR3 covers 13 residues. Germline CDR1 reads MNHEY; CDR2 reads SVGAGI. The CDR3, as DNA: TGTACCAGCAGGATACAGGGGGACACTGAAGCCTTCTTT. Its translation: CTSRIQGDTEAFF.

The chain recombines TRBV11-2 with TRBJ2-4, with TRBD2 matching over 12 bases. The J segment lost 3 bases and the V segment lost 5 bases, leaving 26 bases of the junction unmatched. Germline lookup yields CDR1 SGHAT and CDR2 FQNNGV. The CDR3 extends over 23 amino acids. As DNA, the CDR3 is TGTGCCAGCAGCCAGTTCGTTTTTGACCCTTCACTAGCGGGAGGATCGGTCAAAAACATTCAGTACTTC. Its protein is CASSQFVFDPSLAGGSVKNIQYF.

This clonotype occurred many times. V usage is TRBV6-1 and J usage is TRBJ2-5; D possibly corresponds to TRBD2 (6 bases). Trimming pared 2 bases from V and 7 bases from J, leaving 17 bases between. This CDR3 comprises 15 residues. Germline V lookup: CDR1 MNHNS, CDR2 SASEGT. The CDR3 sequence is CASSERLSSVGTQYF. CDR3 DNA sequence: TGTGCCAGCAGTGAAAGACTCTCTAGCGTAGGGACCCAGTACTTC.

This clonotype occurred many times. The chain links TRBV29-1 to TRBJ2-1, with D tentatively TRBD2 (7 bases). Germline lookup yields CDR1 SQVTM and CDR2 ANQGSEA. This CDR3 region has 15 residues. V was trimmed by 4 bases and J by 4 bases, leaving 17 bases between them. The chain's CDR3 is CSVAGGPGFYNEQFF. The CDR3, as DNA: TGCAGCGTTGCCGGGGGGCCTGGGTTTTACAATGAGCAGTTCTTC.

As for this clonotype: Being one base from a much bigger clone, this may be a read error. The rearrangement joins TRBV29-1 to TRBJ2-1; a possible D gene is TRBD2 (6 bases). V was clipped by 5 bases and J by 9 bases, with 20 bases between them. Per germline, CDR1 SQVTM and CDR2 ANQGSEA. The CDR3 consists of 14 residues. The CDR3 region is CSVLTSLRGSEQFF. The CDR3 nucleotides read TGCAGCGTTCTTACTAGCTTACGGGGCAGTGAGCAGTTCTTC.

With regard to this clonotype: The junction differs from germline at one of its ends, possibly a read error. This chain joins TRBV11-2 and TRBJ2-7; D unresolved. The germline V gene encodes CDR1 SGHAT and CDR2 FQNNGV. The CDR3 extends over 16 amino acids. The CDR3 spells CASSLGVAPKPYEQYF. The CDR3 coding sequence is TGTGCCAGCAGCTTAGGGGTGGCACCAAAACCCTATGAGCAGTACTTC.

This chain uses TRBV5-1 with TRBJ2-1, with 7 bases lining up with TRBD2. The junction had 10 bases not matched to a gene; V was cut back by 0 bases and J by 7 bases. In germline, CDR1 is SGHRS, CDR2 YFSETQ. The CDR3 runs to 16 residues. For the CDR3, the DNA is TGCGCCAGCAGCTTGGTACTATCGGGAGGTCCTAATGAGCAGTTCTTC. Translated, it gives CASSLVLSGGPNEQFF.

The chain links TRBV11-2 to TRBJ2-3; 7 nucleotides align to TRBD2. Looked up from germline, CDR1 is SGHAT and CDR2 is FQNNGV. The CDR3 length is 14 residues. Trimming took 8 bases from V and 6 from J; bases not matched to a gene: 11. In DNA form, the CDR3 reads TGTGCCAGCGGTCGACAGACTAGCTCGGATACGCAGTATTTT. It translates to CASGRQTSSDTQYF.

The chain joins TRBV2 to TRBJ2-1; 8 bases are shared with TRBD2. Germline values: CDR1 SNHLY, CDR2 FYNNEI. Unmatched junction bases numbered 10, after V lost 8 bases and J lost 7 bases. CDR3 length: 14 residues. The CDR3 DNA is TGTGCCAGCGTTCCCGGGACTAGAGGAAATGAGCAGTTCTTC. Translated: CASVPGTRGNEQFF.